The T cell receptor (beta chain) described here comes from a study of cytomegalovirus exposure and HLA in healthy donors. About the study: Just over 80% of 300 to 450 genotyped donors fell in the Caucasian-associated ancestry cluster.

With respect to this clone: Its antigen is unknown.

The CDR3 runs to 12 residues. The germline gives CDR1 MDHEN, CDR2 SYDVKM. V was shortened by 6 bases and J by 8 bases, with 11 bases between the two germline ends. Study-level findings and limits: A previous analysis found most TCR beta V segments productive roughly 87% or roughly 30% of the time. HLA allele associations emerged for fewer than 20,000 TCR beta sequences in a later analysis, at 0.05 false discovery rate.

It was healthy bone marrow donors who served as donors. 13 Jbeta primers and 60 Vbeta primers were used for the PCR. Method: immunoSEQ multiplex PCR; TCRdb's copy keeps in-frame clones and lacks some. The top ten hold more than 3% of the sample, which has 100,000 to 150,000 clones, 70% to 80% seen once. The sequence derives from a man under 40 in good health and CMV-seronegative. The chain links TRBV28 to TRBJ1-5, with D unresolved. The sample consisted of PBMCs. The CDR3 is CASRVIEEPQHF. The CDR3 nucleotides read TGTGCCAGCAGGGTTATTGAGGAGCCCCAGCATTTT.